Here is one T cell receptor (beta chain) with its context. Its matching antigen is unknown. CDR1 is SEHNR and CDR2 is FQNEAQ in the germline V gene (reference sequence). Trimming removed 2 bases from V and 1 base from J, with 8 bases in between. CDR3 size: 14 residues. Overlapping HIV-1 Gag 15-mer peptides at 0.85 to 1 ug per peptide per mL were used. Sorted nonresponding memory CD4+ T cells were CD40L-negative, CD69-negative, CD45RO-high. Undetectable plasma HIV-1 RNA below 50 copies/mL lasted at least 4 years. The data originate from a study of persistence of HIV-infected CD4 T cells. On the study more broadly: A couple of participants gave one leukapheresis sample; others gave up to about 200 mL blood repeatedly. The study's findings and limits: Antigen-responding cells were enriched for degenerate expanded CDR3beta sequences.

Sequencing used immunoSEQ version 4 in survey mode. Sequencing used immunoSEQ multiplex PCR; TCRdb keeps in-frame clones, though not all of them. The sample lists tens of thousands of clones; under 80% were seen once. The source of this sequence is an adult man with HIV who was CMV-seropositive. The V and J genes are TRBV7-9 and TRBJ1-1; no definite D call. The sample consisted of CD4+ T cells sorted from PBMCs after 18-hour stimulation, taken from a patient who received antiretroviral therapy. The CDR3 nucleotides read TGTGCCAGCAGCTTATCCGGAAGGAACACTGAAGCTTTCTTT. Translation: CASSLSGRNTEAFF.